The entry below gives a single T cell receptor beta chain sequence along with its context. Its antigen remains unknown. Here immunoSEQ multiplex PCR was the method, and the copy in TCRdb shows in-frame clones only, minus some. Of 65,000 to 95,000 clones detected, about four fifths appear once; the ten largest clones hold around 0.5%. This CDR3 is built from 14 residues. V lost 0 bases to trimming and J lost 1 base, with 7 bases between them. Germline V gene lookup returns CDR1 SGHDT and CDR2 YYEEEE. This record belongs to a study of OX40 agonist ivuxolimab in advanced cancers. About the study: An agonistic human IgG2 monoclonal antibody against OX40 (CD134) was given. Prior anti-PD-1, anti-PD-L1 or anti-CTLA-4 therapy did not bar entry, and about 40% had some. Study results and caveats: The study observed clonal expansion of CD4+ and CD8+ blood T cells by week 6 at 0.1 to 3.0 mg/kg. Patients who responded partially at 0.1-3.0 mg/kg showed clonal expansion ranking among the lowest.

The sample was CD4+ or CD8+ T cells sorted from blood, taken in a trial of the OX40 agonist ivuxolimab. This receptor was obtained from an adult with an advanced solid tumor such as melanoma, head and neck, liver or kidney cancer. The chain uses TRBV5-6 and TRBJ1-1; D may be TRBD1 (5 bases). The CDR3 spells CASSLGRANTEAFF. CDR3 DNA sequence: TGTGCCAGCAGCTTGGGCAGGGCGAACACTGAAGCTTTCTTT.